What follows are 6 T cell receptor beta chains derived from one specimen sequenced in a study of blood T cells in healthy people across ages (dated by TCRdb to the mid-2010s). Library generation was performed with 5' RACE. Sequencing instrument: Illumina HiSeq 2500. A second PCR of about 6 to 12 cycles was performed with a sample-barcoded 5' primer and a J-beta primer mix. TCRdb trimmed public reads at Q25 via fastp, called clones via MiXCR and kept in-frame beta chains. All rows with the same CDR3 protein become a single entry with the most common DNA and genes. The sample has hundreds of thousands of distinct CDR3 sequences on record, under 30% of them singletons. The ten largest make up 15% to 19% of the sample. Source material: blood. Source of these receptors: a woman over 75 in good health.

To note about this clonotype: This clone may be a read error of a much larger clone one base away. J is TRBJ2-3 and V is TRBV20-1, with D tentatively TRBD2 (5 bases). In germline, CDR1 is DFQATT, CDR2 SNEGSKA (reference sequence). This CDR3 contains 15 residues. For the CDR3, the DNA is TGCAGTGCTCCGGACCGTAGAGCTAGCACAGATAGGCAGTATTTT. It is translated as CSAPDRRASTDRQYF.

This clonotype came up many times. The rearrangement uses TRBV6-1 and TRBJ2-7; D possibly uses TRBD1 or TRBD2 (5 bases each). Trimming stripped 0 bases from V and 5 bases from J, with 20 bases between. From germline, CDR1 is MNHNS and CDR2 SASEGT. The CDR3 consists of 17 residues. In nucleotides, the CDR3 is TGTGCCAGCAGTGAAGCCACTCCCGGGGACGCCTTAAACGAGCAGTACTTC. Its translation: CASSEATPGDALNEQYF.

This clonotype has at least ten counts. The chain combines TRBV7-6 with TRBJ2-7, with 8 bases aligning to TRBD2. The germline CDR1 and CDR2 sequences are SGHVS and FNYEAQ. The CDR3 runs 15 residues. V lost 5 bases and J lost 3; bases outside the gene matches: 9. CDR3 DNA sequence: TGTGCCAGCAGCCCAGGCGGGGGGTCGGACTACGAGCAGTACTTC. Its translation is CASSPGGGSDYEQYF.

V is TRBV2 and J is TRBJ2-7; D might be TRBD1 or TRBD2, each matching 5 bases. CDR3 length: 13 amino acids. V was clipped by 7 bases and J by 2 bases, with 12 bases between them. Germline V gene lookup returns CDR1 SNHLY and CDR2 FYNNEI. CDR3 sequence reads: CASTGAGAYEQYF. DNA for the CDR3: TGTGCCAGCACTGGGGCCGGGGCCTACGAGCAGTACTTC.

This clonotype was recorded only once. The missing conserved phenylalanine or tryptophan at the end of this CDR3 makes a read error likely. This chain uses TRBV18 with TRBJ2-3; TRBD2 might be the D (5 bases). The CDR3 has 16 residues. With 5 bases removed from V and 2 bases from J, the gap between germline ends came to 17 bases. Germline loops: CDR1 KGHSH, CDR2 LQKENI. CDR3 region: CASSGLRQINTDTQYL. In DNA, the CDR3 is TGTGCCAGCTCAGGACTGCGGCAGATAAACACAGATACGCAGTATTTG.

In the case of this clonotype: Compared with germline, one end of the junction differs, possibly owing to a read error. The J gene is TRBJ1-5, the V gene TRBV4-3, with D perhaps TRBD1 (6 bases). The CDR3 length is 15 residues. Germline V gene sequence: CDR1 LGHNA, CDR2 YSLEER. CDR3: CASSQDSLGDQPRHF. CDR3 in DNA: TGCGCCAGCAGCCAGGACAGTCTCGGCGATCAGCCCCGGCATTTT.